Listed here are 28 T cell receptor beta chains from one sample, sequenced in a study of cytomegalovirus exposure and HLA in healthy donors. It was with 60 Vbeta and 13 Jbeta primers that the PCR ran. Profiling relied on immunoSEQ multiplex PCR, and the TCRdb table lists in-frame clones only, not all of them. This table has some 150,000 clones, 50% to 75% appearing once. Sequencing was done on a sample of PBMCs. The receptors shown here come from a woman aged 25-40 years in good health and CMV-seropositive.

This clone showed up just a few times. In nucleotides, the CDR3 is TGCAGCGTTACGGGGGGTACTGAAGCTTTCTTT. Residues: CSVTGGTEAFF. This chain connects TRBV29-1 to TRBJ1-1, with a tentative D call TRBD1 (5 bases). The CDR3 covers 11 residues. Germline CDR1 reads SQVTM; CDR2 reads ANQGSEA. With 5 bases removed from V and 5 bases from J, the gap between germline ends came to 9 bases.

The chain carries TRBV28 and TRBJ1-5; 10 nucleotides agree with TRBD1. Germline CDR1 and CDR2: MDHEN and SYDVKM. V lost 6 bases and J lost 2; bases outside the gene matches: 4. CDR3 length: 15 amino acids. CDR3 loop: CASRTGGAGNQPQHF. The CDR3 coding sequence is TGTGCCAGCAGGACAGGGGGCGCGGGCAATCAGCCCCAGCATTTT.

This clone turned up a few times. Here the CDR3 DNA reads TGTGCCAGCAGCTCTCCGGACAGGGTTCGGGGGGATGAGCAGTTCTTC. This translates into CASSSPDRVRGDEQFF. The V gene is TRBV11-2, the J gene TRBJ2-1; possibly TRBD1 for D (8 bases). The CDR3 consists of 16 residues. Per the germline V gene, CDR1 is SGHAT and CDR2 is FQNNGV. V was pared by 4 bases and J by 8 bases, with 21 bases between.

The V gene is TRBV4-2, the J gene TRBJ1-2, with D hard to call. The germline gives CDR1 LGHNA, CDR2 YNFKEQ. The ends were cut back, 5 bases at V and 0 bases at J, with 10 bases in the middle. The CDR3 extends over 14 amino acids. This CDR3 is CASSDTDSNYGYTF. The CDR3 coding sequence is TGTGCCAGCAGCGACACAGATTCTAACTATGGCTACACCTTC.

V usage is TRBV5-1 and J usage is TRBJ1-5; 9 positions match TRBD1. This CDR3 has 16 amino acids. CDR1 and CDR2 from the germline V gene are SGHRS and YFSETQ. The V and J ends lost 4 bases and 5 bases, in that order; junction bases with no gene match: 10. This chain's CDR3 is CASSVDGTGTDQPQHF. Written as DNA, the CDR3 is TGCGCCAGCAGCGTCGACGGGACAGGGACAGATCAGCCCCAGCATTTT.

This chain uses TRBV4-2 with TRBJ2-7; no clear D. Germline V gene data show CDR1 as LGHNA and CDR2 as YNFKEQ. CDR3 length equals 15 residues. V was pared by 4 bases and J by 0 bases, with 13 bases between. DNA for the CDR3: TGTGCCAGCAGCCCCGAGGAAACGCGCTCCTACGAGCAGTACTTC. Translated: CASSPEETRSYEQYF.

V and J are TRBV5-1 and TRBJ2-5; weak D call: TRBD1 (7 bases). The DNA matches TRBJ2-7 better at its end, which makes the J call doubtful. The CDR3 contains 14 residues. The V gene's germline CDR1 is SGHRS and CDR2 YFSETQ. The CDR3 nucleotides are TGCGCCAGCCGCCCAGGGGGGATCGGTGACGAGCAGTACTTC. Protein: CASRPGGIGDEQYF.

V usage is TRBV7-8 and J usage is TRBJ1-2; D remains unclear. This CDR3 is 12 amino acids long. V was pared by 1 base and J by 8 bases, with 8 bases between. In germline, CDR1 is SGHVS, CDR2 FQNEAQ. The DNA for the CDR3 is TGTGCCAGCAGCTTAGATCTCTTCGGCTACACCTTC. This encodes CASSLDLFGYTF.

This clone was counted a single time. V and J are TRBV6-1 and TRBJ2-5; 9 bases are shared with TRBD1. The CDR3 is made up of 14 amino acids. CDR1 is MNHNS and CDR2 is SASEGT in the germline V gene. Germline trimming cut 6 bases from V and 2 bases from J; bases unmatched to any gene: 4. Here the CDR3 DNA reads TGTGCCAGCAGGGTGACAGGGGGTCAAGAGACCCAGTACTTC. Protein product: CASRVTGGQETQYF.

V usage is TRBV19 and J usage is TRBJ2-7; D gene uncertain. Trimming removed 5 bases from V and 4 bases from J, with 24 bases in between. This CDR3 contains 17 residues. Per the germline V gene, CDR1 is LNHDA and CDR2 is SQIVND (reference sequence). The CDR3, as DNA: TGTGCCAGTAGTTCCCGACTTGGCTCGGGTAGTTTGTACGAGCAGTACTTC. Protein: CASSSRLGSGSLYEQYF.

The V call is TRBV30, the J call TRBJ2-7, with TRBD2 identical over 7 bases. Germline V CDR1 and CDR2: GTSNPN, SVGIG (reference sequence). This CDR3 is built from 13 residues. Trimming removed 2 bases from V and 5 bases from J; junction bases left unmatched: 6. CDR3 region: CAWSSVGGDEQYF. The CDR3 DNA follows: TGTGCCTGGAGTTCAGTGGGAGGGGACGAGCAGTACTTC.

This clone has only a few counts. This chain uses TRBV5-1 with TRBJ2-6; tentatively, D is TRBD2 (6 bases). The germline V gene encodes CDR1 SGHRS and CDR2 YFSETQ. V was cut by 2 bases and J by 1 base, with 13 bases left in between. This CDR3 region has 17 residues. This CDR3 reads CASSLVEGPSGANVLTF. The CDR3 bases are TGCGCCAGCAGCTTAGTGGAGGGCCCATCTGGGGCCAACGTCCTGACTTTC.

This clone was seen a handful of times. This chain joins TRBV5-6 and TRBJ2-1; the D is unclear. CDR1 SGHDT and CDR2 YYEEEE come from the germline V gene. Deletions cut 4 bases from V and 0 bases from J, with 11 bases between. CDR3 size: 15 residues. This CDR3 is CASSPVERSYNEQFF. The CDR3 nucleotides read TGTGCCAGCAGCCCAGTTGAGCGCTCCTACAATGAGCAGTTCTTC.

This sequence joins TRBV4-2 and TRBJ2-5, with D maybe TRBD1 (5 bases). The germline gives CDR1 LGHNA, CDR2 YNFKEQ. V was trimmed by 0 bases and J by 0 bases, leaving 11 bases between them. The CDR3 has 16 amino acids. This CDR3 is CASSQEGQGYQETQYF. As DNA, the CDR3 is TGTGCCAGCAGCCAAGAAGGTCAGGGATACCAAGAGACCCAGTACTTC.

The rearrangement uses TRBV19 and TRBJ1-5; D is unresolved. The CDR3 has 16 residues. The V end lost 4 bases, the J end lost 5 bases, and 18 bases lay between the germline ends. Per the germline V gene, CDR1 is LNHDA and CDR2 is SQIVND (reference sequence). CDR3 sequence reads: CASSNVAELADQPQHF. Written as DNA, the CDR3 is TGTGCCAGTAGTAACGTGGCGGAGCTTGCTGATCAGCCCCAGCATTTT.

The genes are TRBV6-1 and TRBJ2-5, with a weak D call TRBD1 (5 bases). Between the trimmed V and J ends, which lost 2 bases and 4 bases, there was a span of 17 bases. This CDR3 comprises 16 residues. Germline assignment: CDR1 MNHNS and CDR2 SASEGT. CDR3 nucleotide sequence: TGTGCCAGCAGTGAAAGGGGCAGGGTGGTGGGAGAGACCCAGTACTTC. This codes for CASSERGRVVGETQYF.

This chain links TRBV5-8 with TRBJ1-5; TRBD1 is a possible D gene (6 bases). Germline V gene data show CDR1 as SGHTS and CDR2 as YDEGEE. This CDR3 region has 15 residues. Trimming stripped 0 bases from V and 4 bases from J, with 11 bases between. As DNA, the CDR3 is TGTGCCAGCAGCTTGGAGCAGGGGTGGAATCAGCCCCAGCATTTT. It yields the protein CASSLEQGWNQPQHF.

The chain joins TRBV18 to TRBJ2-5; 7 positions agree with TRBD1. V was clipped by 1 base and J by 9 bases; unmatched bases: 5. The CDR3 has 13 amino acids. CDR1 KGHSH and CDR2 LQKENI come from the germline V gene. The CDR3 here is CASSPQGAGAQYF. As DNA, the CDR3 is TGTGCCAGCTCACCACAGGGGGCTGGGGCCCAGTACTTC.

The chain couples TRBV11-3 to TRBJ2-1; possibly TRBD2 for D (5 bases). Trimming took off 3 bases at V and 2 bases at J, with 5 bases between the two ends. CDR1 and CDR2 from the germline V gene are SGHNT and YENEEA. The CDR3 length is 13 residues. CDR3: CASSFGAYNEQFF. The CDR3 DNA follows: TGTGCCAGCAGCTTCGGGGCCTACAATGAGCAGTTCTTC.

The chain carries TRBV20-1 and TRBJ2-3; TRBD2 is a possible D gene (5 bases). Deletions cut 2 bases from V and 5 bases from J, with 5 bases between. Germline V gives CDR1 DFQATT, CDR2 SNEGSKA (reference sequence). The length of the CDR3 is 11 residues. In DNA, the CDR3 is TGCAGTGCTAGAAGCGGAGATACGCAGTATTTT. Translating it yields CSARSGDTQYF.

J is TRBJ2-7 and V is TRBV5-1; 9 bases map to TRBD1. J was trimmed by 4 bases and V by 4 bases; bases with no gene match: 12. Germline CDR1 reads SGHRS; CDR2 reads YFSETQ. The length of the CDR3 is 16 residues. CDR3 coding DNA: TGCGCCAGCAGCCCGGTCGGCGGGACAGGGTTTTACGAGCAGTACTTC. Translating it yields CASSPVGGTGFYEQYF.

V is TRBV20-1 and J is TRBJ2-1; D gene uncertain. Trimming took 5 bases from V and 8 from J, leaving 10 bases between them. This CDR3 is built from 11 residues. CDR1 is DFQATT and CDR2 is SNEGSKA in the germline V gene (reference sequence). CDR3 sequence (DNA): TGCAGTGCTGAGAGCGTCGATGAGCAGTTCTTC. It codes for CSAESVDEQFF.

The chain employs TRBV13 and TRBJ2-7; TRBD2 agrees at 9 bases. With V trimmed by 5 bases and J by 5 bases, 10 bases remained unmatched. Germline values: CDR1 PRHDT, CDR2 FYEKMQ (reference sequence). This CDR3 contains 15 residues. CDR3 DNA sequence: TGTGCCAGCAGCCTTGGGACTAGCCGATTGCACGAGCAGTACTTC. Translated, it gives CASSLGTSRLHEQYF.

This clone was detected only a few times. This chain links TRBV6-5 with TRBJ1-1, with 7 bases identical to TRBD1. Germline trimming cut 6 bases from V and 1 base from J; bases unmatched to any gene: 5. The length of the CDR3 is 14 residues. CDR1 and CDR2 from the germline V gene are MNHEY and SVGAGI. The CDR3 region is CASRNTGENTEAFF. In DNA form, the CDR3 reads TGTGCCAGCAGAAACACAGGGGAGAACACTGAAGCTTTCTTT.

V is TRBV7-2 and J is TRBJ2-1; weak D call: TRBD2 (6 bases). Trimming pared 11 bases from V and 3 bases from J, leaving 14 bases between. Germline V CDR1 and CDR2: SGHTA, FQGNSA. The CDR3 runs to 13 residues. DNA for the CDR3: TGTGCCTCCACGGCGGGGAACTACAATGAGCAGTTCTTC. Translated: CASTAGNYNEQFF. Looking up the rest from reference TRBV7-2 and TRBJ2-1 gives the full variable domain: GAGVSQSPSNKVTEKGKDVELRCDPISGHTALYWYRQSLGQGLEFLIYFQGNSAPDKSGLPSDRFSAERTGGSVSTLTIQRTQQEDSAVYLCASTAGNYNEQFFGPGTRLTVL.

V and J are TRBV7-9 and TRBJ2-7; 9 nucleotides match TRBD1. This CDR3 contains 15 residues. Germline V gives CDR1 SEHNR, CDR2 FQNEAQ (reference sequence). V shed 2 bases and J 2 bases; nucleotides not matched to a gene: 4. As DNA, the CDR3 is TGTGCCAGCAGCTTAAGTAACAGGGGGCCCTACGAGCAGTACTTC. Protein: CASSLSNRGPYEQYF.

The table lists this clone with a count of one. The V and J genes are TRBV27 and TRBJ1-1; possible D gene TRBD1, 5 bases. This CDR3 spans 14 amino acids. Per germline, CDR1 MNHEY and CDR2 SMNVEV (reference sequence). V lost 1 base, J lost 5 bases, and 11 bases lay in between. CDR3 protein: CASSLYQGGTEAFF. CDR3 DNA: TGTGCCAGCAGTTTATACCAGGGAGGAACTGAAGCTTTCTTT.

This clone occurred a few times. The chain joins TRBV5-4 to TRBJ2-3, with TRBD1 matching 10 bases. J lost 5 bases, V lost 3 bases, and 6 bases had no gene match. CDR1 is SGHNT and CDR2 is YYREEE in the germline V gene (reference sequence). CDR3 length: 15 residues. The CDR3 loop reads CASSWSRDRGDTQYF. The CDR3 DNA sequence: TGTGCCAGCAGCTGGTCGCGGGACAGGGGAGATACGCAGTATTTT.